Below, 25 T cell receptor beta chains from the same sample are listed, as sequenced in a study of blood T cell repertoires in COVID-19. Here immunoSEQ multiplex PCR was the method, and the copy in TCRdb shows in-frame clones only, minus some. The repertoire holds over 120,000 clones, with 75% to 90% as singletons. The sequenced sample was peripheral blood. The origin of the receptors is a woman in her 50s with acute or convalescent COVID-19.

The table lists this clone with a count of one. The CDR3 spells CASSLAAEETQYF. CDR3 sequence (DNA): TGTGCCAGCAGCTTAGCGGCGGAAGAGACCCAGTACTTC. The V call is TRBV11-3, the J call TRBJ2-5; D not certain. The V end lost 1 base, the J end lost 3 bases, and 6 bases lay between the germline ends. CDR1 and CDR2 (germline): SGHNT, YENEEA. The CDR3 spans 13 residues. Variable domain in full (rest from reference TRBV11-3 and TRBJ2-5): EAGVVQSPRYKIIEKKQPVAFWCNPISGHNTLYWYLQNLGQGPELLIRYENEEAVDDSQLPKDRFSAERLKGVDSTLKIQPAELGDSAVYLCASSLAAEETQYFGPGTRLLVL.

J is TRBJ1-4 and V is TRBV19, with D perhaps matching TRBD1 (6 bases). CDR3 length: 12 residues. Trimming took 9 bases from V and 8 from J, leaving 13 bases between them. The germline V gene encodes CDR1 LNHDA and CDR2 SQIVND (reference sequence). CDR3 loop: CASTGSEEKLFF. The DNA of the CDR3 is TGTGCCAGCACAGGGTCAGAAGAAAAACTGTTTTTT.

The chain carries TRBV9 and TRBJ1-6, with unresolved D. CDR1 and CDR2 (germline): SGDLS, YYNGEE. The CDR3 runs to 14 residues. Trimming pared 0 bases from V and 8 bases from J, leaving 9 bases between. The CDR3 loop reads CASSVEDGDSPLHF. In DNA form, the CDR3 reads TGTGCCAGCAGCGTAGAGGACGGGGATTCACCCCTCCACTTT.

The V call is TRBV19, the J call TRBJ1-1; TRBD1 aligns across 7 bases. This CDR3 comprises 16 residues. With V trimmed by 2 bases and J by 5 bases, 11 bases remained unmatched. CDR1 is LNHDA and CDR2 is SQIVND in the germline V gene (reference sequence). The CDR3 DNA is TGTGCCAGTAGTATAAACGCACCGACAGGGCGAACTGAAGCTTTCTTT. Protein: CASSINAPTGRTEAFF.

V usage is TRBV6-1 and J usage is TRBJ2-1, with TRBD1 matching over 8 bases. Trimming at V came to 4 bases and at J to 6 bases, leaving 14 bases not matched to a gene. Germline CDR1 is MNHNS and CDR2 is SASEGT. The CDR3 extends over 17 amino acids. The DNA for the CDR3 is TGTGCCAGCAGTGGGACAGTAGGACAGGGAACGTTCAATGAGCAGTTCTTC. It codes for CASSGTVGQGTFNEQFF.

This sequence joins TRBV11-1 and TRBJ1-1, with TRBD1 matching 7 bases. The CDR3 spans 13 residues. From germline, CDR1 is SGHAT and CDR2 FQDESV (reference sequence). Unmatched junction bases numbered 1, after V lost 5 bases and J lost 1 base. The CDR3 loop reads CASSRQGNTEAFF. DNA of the CDR3: TGTGCCAGCAGCCGACAGGGGAACACTGAAGCTTTCTTT.

This clone showed up just once. This chain connects TRBV19 to TRBJ2-3, with 9 positions matching TRBD2. V lost 5 bases to trimming and J lost 8 bases; unmatched junction nucleotides: 8. The CDR3 has 14 amino acids. Per germline, CDR1 LNHDA and CDR2 SQIVND (reference sequence). The CDR3 spells CASSPSGALGTQYF. CDR3 DNA: TGTGCCAGTAGTCCTAGCGGGGCTTTAGGTACGCAGTATTTT.

DNA for the CDR3: TGTGCCACCTGGACAGGGGAAGATAGCAATCAGCCCCAGCATTTT. This codes for CATWTGEDSNQPQHF. The V gene is TRBV10-3, the J gene TRBJ1-5; 9 bases align to TRBD1. Looked up from germline, CDR1 is ENHRY and CDR2 is SYGVKD. With 10 bases clipped from V and 0 bases from J, the junction kept 7 bases outside the gene matches. There are 15 residues in the CDR3.

The chain uses TRBV5-1 and TRBJ1-6; no firm D call. The CDR3 sequence is 16 residues long. Trimming took off 1 base at V and 7 bases at J, with 15 bases between the two ends. CDR1 SGHRS and CDR2 YFSETQ come from the germline V gene. DNA for the CDR3: TGCGCCAGCAGCTTGATAGGGATAGAGCGGAATTCACCCCTCCACTTT. Translating gives CASSLIGIERNSPLHF.

This rearrangement joins TRBV4-2 to TRBJ2-3; D perhaps matches TRBD2 (7 bases). With 3 bases removed from V and 1 base from J, the gap between germline ends came to 26 bases. The CDR3 has 20 residues. Germline loops: CDR1 LGHNA, CDR2 YNFKEQ. The CDR3 spells CASSHLPSGGPSGGTDTQYF. The CDR3 nucleotides are TGTGCCAGCAGCCATTTACCCTCGGGGGGCCCTTCGGGGGGCACAGATACGCAGTATTTT.

This clone came up once. The chain uses TRBV7-9 and TRBJ2-6; D may be TRBD1 (5 bases). The V and J ends lost 5 bases and 0 bases respectively, with 14 bases between them. CDR3 length: 17 residues. CDR1 is SEHNR, CDR2 FQNEAQ, per germline (reference sequence). The CDR3 sequence: CASSASDKSSGANVLTF. The CDR3 DNA reads TGTGCCAGCAGCGCCTCGGACAAAAGCTCTGGGGCCAACGTCCTGACTTTC.

This clone was picked up a small number of times. The chain combines TRBV6-5 with TRBJ1-1; weak D call: TRBD1 (6 bases). V was cut by 4 bases and J by 1 base, with 7 bases left in between. CDR1 MNHEY and CDR2 SVGAGI come from the germline V gene. This CDR3 contains 13 residues. CDR3 sequence: CASSWGQNTEAFF. The CDR3 DNA reads as TGTGCCAGCAGTTGGGGACAGAACACTGAAGCTTTCTTT.

The chain joins TRBV2 to TRBJ1-1, with D tentatively TRBD1 (6 bases). Germline loops: CDR1 SNHLY, CDR2 FYNNEI. This CDR3 spans 15 amino acids. The ends were cut back, 6 bases at V and 0 bases at J, with 14 bases in the middle. The CDR3 region has the DNA TGTGCCAGCAGCGTCACAGGGATAATGAACACTGAAGCTTTCTTT. It is translated as CASSVTGIMNTEAFF.

V usage is TRBV9 and J usage is TRBJ2-7; TRBD2 matches at 14 bases. Germline loops: CDR1 SGDLS, CDR2 YYNGEE. The CDR3 contains 16 residues. With V trimmed by 3 bases and J by 6 bases, 8 bases remained unmatched. CDR3: CASSEGRGLAGVEQYF. As DNA, the CDR3 is TGTGCCAGCAGCGAGGGGAGGGGACTAGCGGGGGTCGAGCAGTACTTC.

This chain links TRBV18 with TRBJ1-2; D is undetermined. CDR3 length equals 14 residues. With 2 bases removed from V and 8 bases from J, the gap between germline ends came to 15 bases. Germline-derived CDR1 and CDR2 are KGHSH and LQKENI. This chain's CDR3 is CASSPGTAPGGYTF. CDR3 DNA sequence: TGTGCCAGCTCACCAGGAACCGCCCCGGGGGGCTACACCTTC.

This sequence joins TRBV18 and TRBJ1-5, with 10 bases fitting TRBD1. This CDR3 has 17 amino acids. Unmatched junction bases numbered 9, after V lost 2 bases and J lost 5 bases. The V gene's germline CDR1 is KGHSH and CDR2 LQKENI. The CDR3 DNA sequence: TGTGCCAGCTCACCAGGGACAGGGGCGATTATGGATCAGCCCCAGCATTTT. It yields the protein CASSPGTGAIMDQPQHF. The full variable domain, with the rest looked up from reference TRBV18 and TRBJ1-5, is NAGVMQNPRHLVRRRGQEARLRCSPMKGHSHVYWYRQLPEEGLKFMVYLQKENIIDESGMPKERFSAEFPKEGPSILRIQQVVRGDSAAYFCASSPGTGAIMDQPQHFGDGTRLSIL.

The chain couples TRBV7-8 to TRBJ1-3, with 7 bases fitting TRBD1. CDR1 SGHVS and CDR2 FQNEAQ come from the germline V gene. CDR3 length: 18 residues. V trimming: 0 bases; J trimming: 0 bases; junction bases outside the gene matches: 8. CDR3 protein: CASSLASTGKFSGNTIYF. Here the CDR3 DNA reads TGTGCCAGCAGCTTAGCGTCGACAGGGAAATTCTCTGGAAACACCATATATTTT. Filled out from reference TRBV7-8 and TRBJ1-3, the complete variable domain reads GAGVSQSPRYKVAKRGQDVALRCDPISGHVSLFWYQQALGQGPEFLTYFQNEAQLDKSGLPSDRFFAERPEGSVSTLKIQRTQQEDSAVYLCASSLASTGKFSGNTIYFGEGSWLTVV.

The chain links TRBV2 to TRBJ2-3; no firm D call. Germline CDR1 SNHLY, CDR2 FYNNEI. V was trimmed by 7 bases and J by 4 bases, leaving 12 bases between them. This CDR3 contains 13 residues. The chain's CDR3 is CASINQQSDTQYF. Written as DNA, the CDR3 is TGTGCCAGCATCAACCAACAGTCAGATACGCAGTATTTT.

The chain combines TRBV4-1 with TRBJ1-5; 7 nucleotides line up with TRBD1. The V segment lost 1 base and the J segment 5 bases; nucleotides outside the gene matches: 5. CDR1 MGHRA and CDR2 YSYEKL come from the germline V gene. The CDR3 is 15 amino acids. For the CDR3, the DNA is TGCGCCAGCAGCCAAGCAGACAGGGATGATCAGCCCCAGCATTTT. This encodes CASSQADRDDQPQHF.

This chain connects TRBV27 to TRBJ1-2, with TRBD1 matching 7 bases. Germline CDR1 reads MNHEY; CDR2 reads SMNVEV (reference sequence). V lost 4 bases and J lost 4; bases outside the gene matches: 6. The CDR3 length is 14 residues. CDR3 residues: CASSSPGQSYGYTF. CDR3 sequence (DNA): TGTGCCAGCAGTTCGCCGGGACAGAGCTATGGCTACACCTTC.

The rearrangement uses TRBV28 and TRBJ1-4; 8 bases are shared with TRBD1. Germline assignment: CDR1 MDHEN and CDR2 SYDVKM. The CDR3 runs 16 residues. Trimming at V came to 4 bases and at J to 0 bases, leaving 4 bases not matched to a gene. CDR3 nucleotide sequence: TGTGCCAGCAGTTCAGGGGGCCCTGCAACTAATGAAAAACTGTTTTTT. Amino acid sequence: CASSSGGPATNEKLFF. Full variable domain (missing parts from reference TRBV28 and TRBJ1-4): DVKVTQSSRYLVKRTGEKVFLECVQDMDHENMFWYRQDPGLGLRLIYFSYDVKMKEKGDIPEGYSVSREKKERFSLILESASTNQTSMYLCASSSGGPATNEKLFFGSGTQLSVL.

The chain couples TRBV14 to TRBJ2-1; TRBD2 agrees at 12 bases. The CDR3 sequence is 18 residues long. The germline CDR1 and CDR2 sequences are SGHDN and FVKESK. Trimming cost V 0 bases and J 7 bases; bases outside gene matches: 10. CDR3 nucleotide sequence: TGTGCCAGCAGCCAAGATCCTCGACTAGCGGGAGAGTGGAATGAGCAGTTCTTC. Translation gives CASSQDPRLAGEWNEQFF.

This rearrangement joins TRBV6-5 to TRBJ2-7; TRBD1 agrees at 10 bases. Per germline, CDR1 MNHEY and CDR2 SVGAGI. The CDR3 consists of 15 residues. J lost 2 bases, V lost 2 bases, and 3 bases had no gene match. As DNA, the CDR3 is TGTGCCAGCAGTTACCGTGACAGGGGGCCCTACGAGCAGTACTTC. Encoded protein: CASSYRDRGPYEQYF.

V and J are TRBV2 and TRBJ1-1; the D is unclear. The germline V and J ends were trimmed by 2 bases and 1 base, with 8 bases remaining between them. From germline, CDR1 is SNHLY and CDR2 FYNNEI. This CDR3 region has 14 residues. The CDR3 spells CASSERQENTEAFF. The CDR3 DNA reads TGTGCCAGCAGTGAAAGGCAGGAGAACACTGAAGCTTTCTTT.

This clone was counted a few times. The chain has TRBV9 and TRBJ1-4; D is uncertain. CDR1 and CDR2 from the germline V gene are SGDLS and YYNGEE. This CDR3 contains 17 residues. The germline V and J ends were trimmed by 3 bases and 5 bases, with 20 bases remaining between them. CDR3 coding DNA: TGTGCCAGCAGCGAATTCGAAACCCCTACCGAGAATGAAAAACTGTTTTTT. This sequence encodes CASSEFETPTENEKLFF.